This TCR beta chain was recorded in a study of blood T cell repertoires in COVID-19. The wider study: There were acute and convalescent COVID-19 samples, and they came from the United States, Italy and Spain. Nucleic acid was either cDNA or gDNA, and it came from T cells, B-cell-depleted T cells, or PBMCs.

In terms of age and location, participants ranged from roughly 18 to 100 years and lived in around 22 US areas. Authors' processing steps: Estimates of nucleated cell counts were drawn from the amplification of reference gene primers. Data came from immunoSEQ multiplex PCR; TCRdb stores just in-frame clones and leaves some out. That table furnishes V, J and clone size, whereas the DNA furnished D and trimming. The data hold 200,000 to 300,000 clones, with 86% observed a single time. Trimming took off 6 bases at V and 0 bases at J, with 14 bases between the two ends. The CDR3 loop spans 15 amino acids. CDR1 is LNHDA, CDR2 SQIVND, per germline (reference sequence).

The chain joins TRBV19 to TRBJ1-1; D is perhaps TRBD1 (6 bases). The receptor comes from a woman aged 40-49 years with acute COVID-19. The sequencing sample was made of PBMCs or T cells enriched from blood (not recorded which). DNA of the CDR3: TGTGCCAGTAGGGGAGGGGGAAATTTGAACACTGAAGCTTTCTTT. This sequence encodes CASRGGGNLNTEAFF. Full variable domain (missing parts from reference TRBV19 and TRBJ1-1): DGGITQSPKYLFRKEGQNVTLSCEQNLNHDAMYWYRQDPGQGLRLIYYSQIVNDFQKGDIAEGYSVSREKKESFPLTVTSAQKNPTAFYLCASRGGGNLNTEAFFGQGTRLTVV.